Presented here are 27 T cell receptor beta chains from one specimen sequenced in a study of blood T cells in healthy people across ages. Through a sample-barcoded 5' primer and a J-beta primer mix, a second PCR was run for roughly 7 to 12 cycles. TCRdb ran MiXCR on the 5' RACE reads and lists one entry per CDR3 protein. The sample includes 750,000 to 850,000 distinct CDR3 sequences, approximately 25% of them seen just once. The sample was also linked to a second study, of T cells of mothers and their children.

Sequences were obtained from blood. The receptors originated from a boy aged 5-17 years in good health.

This clonotype was found a few times. The chain carries TRBV29-1 and TRBJ2-2; D possibly matches TRBD1 or TRBD2 (6 bases each). Germline V gives CDR1 SQVTM, CDR2 ANQGSEA. With 6 bases removed from V and 6 bases from J, the gap between germline ends came to 20 bases. This CDR3 comprises 15 residues. The CDR3, as DNA: TGCAGCGTAGTAGGAGGGCAGGGGTTCGCCGGGGAGCTGTTTTTT. Translation gives CSVVGGQGFAGELFF.

V and J are TRBV20-1 and TRBJ2-7, with 9 bases matching TRBD1. J gave up 6 bases and V 6 bases, and 9 bases lay outside the gene matches. Germline V gene data show CDR1 as DFQATT and CDR2 as SNEGSKA (reference sequence). The CDR3 totals 13 residues. CDR3 region: CSARDRELVEQYF. The CDR3 nucleotides read TGCAGTGCCCGGGACAGGGAGTTGGTCGAGCAGTACTTC.

The CDR3 DNA sequence: TGTGCCATCAGTGAGGGTTTGAGGCGTCTAGCGGGTAATGAGCAGTACTTC. Its protein product is CAISEGLRRLAGNEQYF. The chain combines TRBV10-3 with TRBJ2-7; 8 bases map to TRBD2. CDR1 is ENHRY, CDR2 SYGVKD, per germline. V trimming: 2 bases; J trimming: 7 bases; junction bases outside the gene matches: 16. The CDR3 spans 17 residues.

The rearrangement joins TRBV4-3 to TRBJ2-1; 15 bases agree with TRBD2. The germline gives CDR1 LGHNA, CDR2 YSLEER. The CDR3 is made up of 20 amino acids. V lost 0 bases, J lost 3 bases, and 9 bases stayed unmatched. CDR3: CASSQDPVQGLAGGYNEQFF. For the CDR3, the DNA is TGCGCCAGCAGCCAAGATCCGGTCCAGGGACTAGCGGGAGGCTACAATGAGCAGTTCTTC.

This clonotype was detected only a few times. The chain is built from TRBV20-1 and TRBJ2-4; D not certain. The V gene's germline CDR1 is DFQATT and CDR2 SNEGSKA (reference sequence). The CDR3 extends over 16 amino acids. Deletions cut 1 base from V and 4 bases from J, with 17 bases between. CDR3 residues: CSARGSLSVAKNIQYF. DNA for the CDR3: TGCAGTGCTAGAGGGAGTCTGTCAGTAGCTAAAAACATTCAGTACTTC.

This chain connects TRBV25-1 to TRBJ2-1; TRBD2 agrees at 7 bases. The germline V gene encodes CDR1 MGHDK and CDR2 SYGVNS. This CDR3 spans 16 amino acids. With V trimmed by 1 base and J by 6 bases, 9 bases remained unmatched. The CDR3, as DNA: TGTGCCAGCAGTGAATCCCCAACGGGAGGAAGCAATGAGCAGTTCTTC. Amino acids: CASSESPTGGSNEQFF.

This clonotype was found a few times. Because the CDR3 is missing its conserved closing phenylalanine or tryptophan, this is likely a read error. The rearrangement links TRBV4-2 to TRBJ2-5, with D hard to call. Germline CDR1 and CDR2: LGHNA and YNFKEQ. Trimming took 0 bases from V and 4 from J, leaving 3 bases between them. This CDR3 is built from 12 residues. DNA for the CDR3: TGTGCCAGCAGCCAAGATTCAGAGACCCAGTACTCC. Encoded protein: CASSQDSETQYS.

The chain uses TRBV12-3 or TRBV12-4 and TRBJ2-5; possible D gene TRBD1, 5 bases. With the DNA end fitting TRBJ2-7 better, the J assignment may be wrong. The CDR3 extends over 14 amino acids. The CDR3 is CASRGPLSGHEQYF. DNA for the CDR3: TGTGCCAGCAGGGGGCCCCTCTCTGGCCACGAGCAGTACTTC.

The CDR3 nucleotides are TGTGCCAGCAGCGTAGCCACGGCTAACTATGGCTACACCTTC. It is translated as CASSVATANYGYTF. V usage is TRBV9 and J usage is TRBJ1-2; no firm D call. V dropped 0 bases and J dropped 0 bases, with 6 bases sitting between them. The CDR3 runs 14 residues. Per germline, CDR1 SGDLS and CDR2 YYNGEE.

The chain employs TRBV5-1 and TRBJ1-6; 8 nucleotides agree with TRBD1. With 4 bases clipped from V and 0 bases from J, the junction kept 6 bases outside the gene matches. The CDR3 spans 17 residues. Germline CDR1 reads SGHRS; CDR2 reads YFSETQ. The chain's CDR3 is CASSPTGGSSYNSPLHF. The DNA for the CDR3 is TGCGCCAGCAGCCCCACAGGGGGTAGCTCCTATAATTCACCCCTCCACTTT.

This clonotype was observed a handful of times. The junction and the germline gene differ at one end; a read error may be behind it. This chain uses TRBV7-3 with TRBJ2-1; 7 nucleotides agree with TRBD1. The germline gives CDR1 SGHTA, CDR2 FQGTGA. This CDR3 contains 14 residues. The CDR3 nucleotides read TGTGCCAGCAGACCGACAGGGTGGGACAATGAGCAGTCCTTC. Amino acids: CASRPTGWDNEQSF.

The rearrangement links TRBV6-6 to TRBJ1-6; 7 bases agree with TRBD1. V lost 6 bases to trimming and J lost 12 bases; unmatched junction nucleotides: 11. Germline V gene lookup returns CDR1 MNHNY and CDR2 SVGAGI (reference sequence). The CDR3 is made up of 14 amino acids. The CDR3 is CASSRGQAPEPLHF. The CDR3 DNA is TGTGCCAGCAGCCGCGGACAGGCTCCGGAACCCCTCCACTTT.

This rearrangement joins TRBV4-3 to TRBJ2-7, with no clear D. The CDR3 is 15 amino acids. CDR1 is LGHNA, CDR2 YSLEER, per germline. Between the trimmed V and J ends, which lost 0 bases and 3 bases, there was a span of 12 bases. CDR3 bases: TGCGCCAGCAGCCAAGAAAATTCGATTTACTACGAGCAGTACTTC. Encoded protein: CASSQENSIYYEQYF.

This clonotype was seen only a few times. The chain has TRBV12-3 or TRBV12-4 and TRBJ2-1, with 9 bases matching TRBD2. This CDR3 is built from 14 residues. Trimming at V came to 6 bases and at J to 9 bases, leaving 9 bases not matched to a gene. CDR3 protein: CASRLTSGKSEQFF. For the CDR3, the DNA is TGTGCCAGCAGGCTGACTAGCGGAAAGAGTGAGCAGTTCTTC.

Notes on this clonotype: The junction departs from the called germline gene at one end, perhaps through a read error. This chain uses TRBV14 with TRBJ1-1; D is uncertain. The germline V gene has CDR1 SGHDN and CDR2 FVKESK. The length of the CDR3 is 13 residues. CDR3: CACSQGPYTEAFF. In nucleotides, the CDR3 is TGTGCCTGCAGCCAAGGTCCGTACACTGAAGCTTTCTTT.

The table lists this clonotype with a few counts. CDR3 sequence: CASSPGTSGKNEQFF. CDR3 bases: TGTGCCAGCTCACCAGGGACTAGCGGGAAGAATGAGCAGTTCTTC. This sequence joins TRBV18 and TRBJ2-1, with 13 positions matching TRBD2. Germline assignment: CDR1 KGHSH and CDR2 LQKENI. The CDR3 has 15 amino acids. With V trimmed by 2 bases and J by 7 bases, 2 bases remained unmatched.

This chain joins TRBV11-3 and TRBJ1-1, with D uncertain. Per the germline V gene, CDR1 is SGHNT and CDR2 is YENEEA. Trimming pared 3 bases from V and 1 base from J, leaving 6 bases between. The CDR3 extends over 13 amino acids. The CDR3 nucleotides read TGTGCCAGCAGCTTCCAGGCGAACACTGAAGCTTTCTTT. Protein sequence: CASSFQANTEAFF.

This clonotype was counted a few times. This chain's CDR3 is CASFGGYGYTF. CDR3 nucleotides: TGTGCCAGCTTCGGGGGCTATGGCTACACCTTC. The genes are TRBV27 and TRBJ1-2; a weak D match, TRBD1 (5 bases). CDR1 is MNHEY, CDR2 SMNVEV, per germline (reference sequence). With 8 bases removed from V and 4 bases from J, the gap between germline ends came to 8 bases. This CDR3 has 11 amino acids.

The J gene is TRBJ2-7, the V gene TRBV7-6; D remains ambiguous. The germline V gene encodes CDR1 SGHVS and CDR2 FNYEAQ. The CDR3 covers 12 residues. Trimming took off 7 bases at V and 7 bases at J, with 14 bases between the two ends. The CDR3, as DNA: TGTGCCAGCACCGCCTCCGAGGTTGAGCAGTACTTC. Translating it yields CASTASEVEQYF.

This clonotype has a handful of counts. This chain joins TRBV21-1 and TRBJ1-4. TRBV21-1 is designated a pseudogene. The CDR3 covers 15 residues. Written as DNA, the CDR3 is TGTGCCAGCAGCACCCCGGGTCTCCTGAACGAAAAACTGTTTTTT. Its translation is CASSTPGLLNEKLFF.

The rearrangement uses TRBV29-1 and TRBJ1-1, with D tentatively TRBD1 (5 bases). This CDR3 has 15 amino acids. Trimming removed 4 bases from V and 1 base from J, with 16 bases in between. Germline V gives CDR1 SQVTM, CDR2 ANQGSEA. The CDR3 sequence: CSVVGDGLSNTEAFF. Here the CDR3 DNA reads TGCAGCGTTGTAGGGGACGGACTTTCGAACACTGAAGCTTTCTTT.

The rearrangement joins TRBV2 to TRBJ1-2; 7 bases match TRBD1. Looked up from germline, CDR1 is SNHLY and CDR2 is FYNNEI. There are 15 residues in the CDR3. The trim removed 4 bases at V and 1 base at J, leaving 6 bases unmatched. The CDR3, as DNA: TGTGCCAGCAGTGTCGGACAGGACTTTAACTATGGCTACACCTTC. Protein: CASSVGQDFNYGYTF.

This clonotype has a handful of counts. This sequence joins TRBV5-1 and TRBJ2-3, with TRBD1 identical over 11 bases. V was pared by 0 bases and J by 4 bases, with 4 bases of the junction left unmatched. Germline V gene lookup returns CDR1 SGHRS and CDR2 YFSETQ. This CDR3 region has 16 residues. In DNA form, the CDR3 reads TGCGCCAGCAGCTTGGGGACAGGGGGCCCAGCAGATACGCAGTATTTT. Encoded protein: CASSLGTGGPADTQYF.

The chain uses TRBV20-1 and TRBJ1-6; D call uncertain. CDR3 length: 13 amino acids. From germline, CDR1 is DFQATT and CDR2 SNEGSKA (reference sequence). The ends were cut back, 4 bases at V and 5 bases at J, with 9 bases in the middle. CDR3 DNA: TGCAGTGCTAACGAGGGCCATAATTCACCCCTCCACTTT. Amino acid sequence: CSANEGHNSPLHF.

This chain links TRBV7-2 with TRBJ2-1; D is perhaps TRBD1 or TRBD2 (5 bases each). The germline V gene has CDR1 SGHTA and CDR2 FQGNSA. CDR3 length equals 16 residues. V lost 0 bases and J 9 bases, leaving 18 bases between the germline ends. This CDR3 is CASSLAQGPRTGEQFF. CDR3 sequence (DNA): TGTGCCAGCAGCTTAGCGCAGGGACCCAGGACGGGTGAGCAGTTCTTC. The variable domain in full, completed from reference TRBV7-2 and TRBJ2-1, reads GAGVSQSPSNKVTEKGKDVELRCDPISGHTALYWYRQSLGQGLEFLIYFQGNSAPDKSGLPSDRFSAERTGGSVSTLTIQRTQQEDSAVYLCASSLAQGPRTGEQFFGPGTRLTVL.

This sequence joins TRBV7-9 and TRBJ1-1; D is ambiguous. The CDR3 is made up of 15 amino acids. V lost 5 bases, J lost 0 bases, and 13 bases lay in between. The germline gives CDR1 SEHNR, CDR2 FQNEAQ (reference sequence). CDR3 nucleotides: TGTGCCAGCAGCATAACCGGGGTGATGAACACTGAAGCTTTCTTT. This gives the protein CASSITGVMNTEAFF.

This clonotype has a handful of counts. The J gene is TRBJ2-7, the V gene TRBV29-1; D gene ambiguous. The germline gives CDR1 SQVTM, CDR2 ANQGSEA. The CDR3 is made up of 14 amino acids. V lost 5 bases to trimming and J lost 6 bases, with 20 bases between them. This chain's CDR3 is CSVFSSGRSPEQYF. The CDR3 nucleotides are TGCAGCGTTTTCTCCTCAGGACGGAGCCCCGAGCAGTACTTC.